Shown below are 24 T cell receptor beta chains from a single sample sequenced in a study of neoadjuvant anti-PD-1 for oral cavity cancer. Repertoires were generated with immunoSEQ multiplex PCR, while TCRdb's copy carries only in-frame clones and drops some. The sample contains 6,500 to 7,500 clones, around 40% of which appear only once. The sequences come from tumor tissue, collected before nivolumab (anti-PD-1) treatment. The receptors were gathered from a person aged 35-80 years with oral cavity squamous cell carcinoma.

The chain couples TRBV10-3 to TRBJ1-5; D gene uncertain. V was cut by 2 bases and J by 0 bases, with 5 bases left in between. Germline CDR1 is ENHRY and CDR2 is SYGVKD. This CDR3 has 14 residues. In DNA, the CDR3 is TGTGCCATCAGTGAGATAGGTAGCAATCAGCCCCAGCATTTT. Its protein product is CAISEIGSNQPQHF.

The genes are TRBV28 and TRBJ2-5; 14 bases match TRBD2. This CDR3 contains 16 residues. Germline assignment: CDR1 MDHEN and CDR2 SYDVKM. The V gene end was trimmed by 2 bases and the J gene end by 1 base; junction bases not matched to a gene: 0. CDR3 in DNA: TGTGCCAGCAGTTTAGGACTAGCGGGGGGCCAAGAGACCCAGTACTTC. Its translation: CASSLGLAGGQETQYF.

A single count supports this clone. The chain combines TRBV19 with TRBJ1-1; D is unresolved. CDR3 length: 14 amino acids. Trimming removed 5 bases from V and 5 bases from J, with 15 bases in between. In germline, CDR1 is LNHDA, CDR2 SQIVND (reference sequence). The CDR3 DNA reads as TGTGCCAGTAGTCCCCGGACCGAGTTGACTGAAGCTTTCTTT. The encoded protein is CASSPRTELTEAFF. The full variable domain, rest sourced from reference TRBV19 and TRBJ1-1, is DGGITQSPKYLFRKEGQNVTLSCEQNLNHDAMYWYRQDPGQGLRLIYYSQIVNDFQKGDIAEGYSVSREKKESFPLTVTSAQKNPTAFYLCASSPRTELTEAFFGQGTRLTVV.

This sequence joins TRBV15 and TRBJ2-3, with 9 bases identical to TRBD1. Trimming removed 0 bases from V and 4 bases from J; junction bases left unmatched: 14. Germline V lookup: CDR1 LNHNV, CDR2 YYDKDF (reference sequence). The CDR3 extends over 19 amino acids. The CDR3 loop is CATSRDRGTGQGYPDTQYF. DNA of the CDR3: TGTGCCACCAGCAGAGATAGAGGGACGGGACAGGGTTACCCAGATACGCAGTATTTT.

This clone was seen a few times. The rearrangement links TRBV27 to TRBJ2-1; D gene ambiguous. Per germline, CDR1 MNHEY and CDR2 SMNVEV (reference sequence). Trimming pared 2 bases from V and 4 bases from J, leaving 9 bases between. The CDR3 is 14 residues long. The CDR3 loop reads CASSLGYGYNEQFF. CDR3 in DNA: TGTGCCAGCAGTTTAGGGTACGGATACAATGAGCAGTTCTTC.

The chain joins TRBV2 to TRBJ2-3; D may match TRBD1 or TRBD2 (5 bases each). Germline CDR1 reads SNHLY; CDR2 reads FYNNEI. Between the trimmed V and J ends, which lost 8 bases and 2 bases, there was a span of 14 bases. The CDR3 extends over 14 amino acids. CDR3 coding DNA: TGTGCCAGCGGGGGAACGAGGGTCACAGATACGCAGTATTTT. Its translation is CASGGTRVTDTQYF.

This clone has more than one count but fewer than ten. V and J are TRBV10-2 and TRBJ1-6; 7 nucleotides line up with TRBD1. Germline CDR1 is WSHSY and CDR2 is SAAADI. The CDR3 spans 16 residues. V lost 3 bases and J lost 7; bases outside the gene matches: 9. CDR3 in DNA: TGCGCCAGCAGTGACCCCGGGACAGTTGTAAATTCACCCCTCCACTTT. It is translated as CASSDPGTVVNSPLHF.

This chain uses TRBV7-3 with TRBJ2-3, with 10 bases identical to TRBD2. The CDR3 totals 17 residues. V lost 5 bases, J lost 3 bases, and 11 bases stayed unmatched. Germline V gene sequence: CDR1 SGHTA, CDR2 FQGTGA. The CDR3 reads CASSNPSSGGMTDTQYF. CDR3 nucleotide sequence: TGTGCCAGCAGCAATCCTTCTAGCGGGGGCATGACAGATACGCAGTATTTT.

In its sample, this clone is large. The CDR3 region is CASSLAPTYTGELFF. The CDR3 DNA reads TGTGCCAGCAGCTTAGCTCCCACGTACACCGGGGAGCTGTTTTTT. The chain links TRBV7-3 to TRBJ2-2; unclear D gene. V shed 2 bases and J shed 3 bases, with 10 bases lying between them. CDR1 SGHTA and CDR2 FQGTGA come from the germline V gene. The CDR3 extends over 15 amino acids.

This clone has just one count. The V and J genes are TRBV7-9 and TRBJ2-3; D is perhaps TRBD1 (6 bases). Germline CDR1 is SEHNR and CDR2 is FQNEAQ (reference sequence). CDR3 size: 12 residues. Trimming cost V 2 bases and J 6 bases, with 6 bases left between them. As DNA, the CDR3 is TGTGCCAGCAGCTTACAGGGGGATACGCAGTATTTT. It is translated as CASSLQGDTQYF.

This clone came up once. CDR3 sequence: CASSPIRQGTYEQYF. The CDR3 coding sequence is TGTGCCAGCAGCCCAATAAGACAGGGGACCTACGAGCAGTACTTC. V is TRBV5-4 and J is TRBJ2-7; TRBD1 matches 8 bases. V lost 4 bases, J lost 2 bases, and 8 bases stayed unmatched. Germline CDR1 reads SGHNT; CDR2 reads YYREEE (reference sequence). The length of the CDR3 is 15 residues.

J is TRBJ2-2 and V is TRBV27; D is possibly TRBD1 or TRBD2 (6 bases each). This CDR3 is built from 15 residues. Trimming cost V 4 bases and J 3 bases, with 12 bases left between them. Looked up from germline, CDR1 is MNHEY and CDR2 is SMNVEV (reference sequence). CDR3 sequence: CASSSGAMHTGELFF. As DNA, the CDR3 is TGTGCCAGCAGTTCGGGGGCGATGCACACCGGGGAGCTGTTTTTT.

This clone was seen a handful of times. The chain joins TRBV29-1 to TRBJ1-2; 8 bases are shared with TRBD1. This CDR3 is built from 14 residues. V lost 3 bases and J lost 2; bases outside the gene matches: 5. Germline V CDR1 and CDR2: SQVTM, ANQGSEA. The CDR3 protein is CSVDFRGPNYGYTF. The DNA of the CDR3 is TGCAGCGTTGACTTCAGGGGGCCCAACTATGGCTACACCTTC.

This clone was observed a handful of times. Compared with germline, one end of the junction differs, possibly owing to a read error. The chain employs TRBV10-3 and TRBJ1-2; possibly TRBD1 for D (5 bases). From germline, CDR1 is ENHRY and CDR2 SYGVKD. The CDR3 totals 13 residues. In nucleotides, the CDR3 is TGTGCCATCAGTGAGCCCACCTGGGGCCAACCCGCATTC. Its translation is CAISEPTWGQPAF.

The chain recombines TRBV5-4 with TRBJ1-1; D remains ambiguous. Germline CDR1 reads SGHNT; CDR2 reads YYREEE (reference sequence). The CDR3 is 15 residues long. Trimming stripped 0 bases from V and 1 base from J, with 10 bases between. The CDR3 DNA sequence: TGTGCCAGCAGCTTGGATGGCACACGGAACACTGAAGCTTTCTTT. Protein product: CASSLDGTRNTEAFF.

V and J are TRBV25-1 and TRBJ1-1, with TRBD1 as a possible D gene (5 bases). Germline V gives CDR1 MGHDK, CDR2 SYGVNS. The CDR3 totals 17 residues. Trimming cost V 1 base and J 1 base, with 16 bases left between them. DNA for the CDR3: TGTGCCAGCAGTGAATGGGGCCTCCGGGGGTCGAACACTGAAGCTTTCTTT. The encoded protein is CASSEWGLRGSNTEAFF.

The chain links TRBV29-1 to TRBJ2-5, with no clear D. Germline assignment: CDR1 SQVTM and CDR2 ANQGSEA. This CDR3 spans 11 amino acids. V was shortened by 5 bases and J by 2 bases, with 6 bases between the two germline ends. The DNA for the CDR3 is TGCAGCGTTAGGAGACAAGAGACCCAGTACTTC. As protein: CSVRRQETQYF.

This clone has only one observation. The chain has TRBV4-3 and TRBJ1-1; maybe TRBD1 (6 bases). Per germline, CDR1 LGHNA and CDR2 YSLEER. The CDR3 has 16 residues. V lost 4 bases and J 3 bases, leaving 18 bases between the germline ends. Written as DNA, the CDR3 is TGCGCCAGCAGCCTCGGAGAGGGGGAGGGGCACACTGAAGCTTTCTTT. Amino acid sequence: CASSLGEGEGHTEAFF.

This clone appeared a few times. V and J are TRBV7-9 and TRBJ1-6; a weak D match, TRBD1 (6 bases). Germline CDR1 SEHNR, CDR2 FQNEAQ (reference sequence). Trimming took off 0 bases at V and 7 bases at J, with 10 bases between the two ends. CDR3 length equals 15 residues. The CDR3 spells CASSLARGGNSPLHF. The CDR3 bases are TGTGCCAGCAGCTTAGCCAGGGGAGGAAATTCACCCCTCCACTTT.

The chain links TRBV6-5 to TRBJ1-1; D not resolved. The CDR3 sequence is 12 residues long. The V gene lost 5 bases and the J gene lost 6 bases, with 10 bases spanning the gap. Germline V gene sequence: CDR1 MNHEY, CDR2 SVGAGI. As DNA, the CDR3 is TGTGCCAGCAGTGAGGATGGACCTGAAGCTTTCTTT. Its protein product is CASSEDGPEAFF.

This clone showed up just a few times. This chain connects TRBV11-3 to TRBJ2-5, with TRBD2 identical over 7 bases. The CDR3 is made up of 13 amino acids. Trimming cost V 5 bases and J 7 bases; bases outside gene matches: 7. The germline V gene has CDR1 SGHNT and CDR2 YENEEA. Here the CDR3 DNA reads TGTGCCAGCAGCGCCAGCGGGGCGGGGACCCAGTACTTC. Protein: CASSASGAGTQYF.

This clone appeared a few times. J is TRBJ1-1 and V is TRBV6-1; D is unresolved. The CDR3 runs 12 residues. The V end was cut by 4 bases, the J end by 2 bases, with 5 bases between. The germline gives CDR1 MNHNS, CDR2 SASEGT. In nucleotides, the CDR3 is TGTGCCAGCAGTGCCGCTAACACTGAAGCTTTCTTT. It is translated as CASSAANTEAFF.

This clone was found a few times. Written as DNA, the CDR3 is TGCGCCAGCAGTATCGGGACAGGGTACGAGCAGTACTTC. This encodes CASSIGTGYEQYF. The chain carries TRBV10-1 and TRBJ2-7; 9 bases align to TRBD1. After removal of 5 bases from V and 4 bases from J, the junction contained 3 bases not matched to a gene. Germline lookup yields CDR1 WNHNN and CDR2 SYGVQD (reference sequence). This CDR3 has 13 amino acids.

This clone was counted only a few times. J is TRBJ2-7 and V is TRBV5-1; D possibly corresponds to TRBD1 (5 bases). V gave up 5 bases and J gave up 3 bases, with 21 bases separating them. Germline CDR1 and CDR2: SGHRS and YFSETQ. The CDR3 length is 16 residues. CDR3 DNA sequence: TGCGCCAGCAGTTCTGACAGTACCTCCGCCTACTACGAGCAGTACTTC. Its translation is CASSSDSTSAYYEQYF.